This T cell receptor beta chain was sequenced in a study of T cell repertoires in cytomegalovirus infection. With 5 bases removed from V and 5 bases from J, the gap between germline ends came to 16 bases. The CDR3 is made up of 14 amino acids. CDR1 is SGHVS and CDR2 is FNYEAQ in the germline V gene. TCRdb re-derived calls from the reads in MiXCR, one entry per CDR3 protein. The sample includes hundreds of thousands of distinct CDR3 sequences, roughly 30% of them seen just once. Whole-study results and caveats: CMV-specific TCR beta clonotypes restricted by HLA-C were the ones dominating the ex vivo response.

A note on this clonotype: Its cognate antigen is unknown.

Specimen: PBMCs. This TCR came from a human donor in good health (CMV status not recorded). Some clones in this sample may be carry-over from other donors' samples. This chain links TRBV7-6 with TRBJ2-7; D is possibly TRBD1 or TRBD2 (6 bases each). The CDR3 coding sequence is TGTGCCAGCAGCCCGGACGGACAGCGGGACGAGCAGTACTTC. Its protein product is CASSPDGQRDEQYF. Filled out from reference TRBV7-6 and TRBJ2-7, the complete variable domain reads GAGVSQSPRYKVTKRGQDVALRCDPISGHVSLYWYRQALGQGPEFLTYFNYEAQQDKSGLPNDRFSAERPEGSISTLTIQRTEQRDSAMYRCASSPDGQRDEQYFGPGTRLTVT.